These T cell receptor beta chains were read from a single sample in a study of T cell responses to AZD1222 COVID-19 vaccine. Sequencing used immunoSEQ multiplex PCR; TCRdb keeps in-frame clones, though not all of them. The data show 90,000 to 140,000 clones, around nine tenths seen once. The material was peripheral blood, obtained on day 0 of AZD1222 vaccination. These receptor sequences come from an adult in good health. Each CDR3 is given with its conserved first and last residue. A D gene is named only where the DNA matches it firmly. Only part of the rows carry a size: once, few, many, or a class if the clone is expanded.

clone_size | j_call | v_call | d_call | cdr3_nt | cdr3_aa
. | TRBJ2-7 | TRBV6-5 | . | TGTGCCAGTGAGGGGGTCGCCTACGAGCAGTACTTC | CASEGVAYEQYF
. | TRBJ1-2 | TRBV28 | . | TGTGCCAGCAGTTCGGACTTTAACACAGGCTACACCTTC | CASSSDFNTGYTF
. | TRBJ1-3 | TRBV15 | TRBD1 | TGTGCCACCAGCAGAGAAACAGGGGTGATTGGAAACACCATATATTTT | CATSRETGVIGNTIYF
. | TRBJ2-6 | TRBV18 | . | TGTGCCAGCTCATTGGCGGGTCCCTCTGGGGCCAACGTCCTGACTTTC | CASSLAGPSGANVLTF
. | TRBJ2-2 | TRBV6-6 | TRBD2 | TGTGCCAGCGGGGGACTAGCGGGAGCCGGGGAGCTGTTTTTT | CASGGLAGAGELFF
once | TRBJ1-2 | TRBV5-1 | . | TGCGCCAGCAGCTTGGGCACAGACTATGGCTACACCTTC | CASSLGTDYGYTF
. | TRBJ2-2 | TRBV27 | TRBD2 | TGTGCCAGCAGTTTAACAGCGCGGGACTATTCCGTCTCTCCGGACACCGGGGAGCTGTTTTTT | CASSLTARDYSVSPDTGELFF
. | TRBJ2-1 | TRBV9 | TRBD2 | TGTGCCAGCAGCGTAAGCGGGACTAGCGGTCACCAATTTTACAATGAGCAGTTCTTC | CASSVSGTSGHQFYNEQFF
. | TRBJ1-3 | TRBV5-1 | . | TGCGCCAGCAGCCCCTGGAATGCGGGGGTCGGAAACACCATATATTTT | CASSPWNAGVGNTIYF
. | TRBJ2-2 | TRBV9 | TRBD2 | TGTGCCAGCAGCGTAGGGTCTAGCGGGAGTTACGGGGAGCTGTTTTTT | CASSVGSSGSYGELFF
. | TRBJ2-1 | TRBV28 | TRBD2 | TGTGCCAGCAGTTTCCCCGGGACTACTTTAAGAAATGAGCAGTTCTTC | CASSFPGTTLRNEQFF
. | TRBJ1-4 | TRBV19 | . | TGTGCCACCTCGGCGGCAGCTCAGAAACTGTTTTTT | CATSAAAQKLFF
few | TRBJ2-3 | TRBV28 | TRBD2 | TGTGCCAGCAGTTCTCGCGGGAGGTGGACAGATACGCAGTATTTT | CASSSRGRWTDTQYF
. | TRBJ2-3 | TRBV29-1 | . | TGCAGCGCTTTAGGCCCCAGCACAGATACGCAGTATTTT | CSALGPSTDTQYF
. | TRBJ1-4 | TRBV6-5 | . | TGTGCCAGCAGAACTGGAGCAACTAATGAAAAACTGTTTTTT | CASRTGATNEKLFF
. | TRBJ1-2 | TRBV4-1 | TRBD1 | TGCGCCAGCAGCCTCTCCGGGACAGGGACGAAGGGCTACACCTTC | CASSLSGTGTKGYTF
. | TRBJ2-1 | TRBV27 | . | TGTGCCAGCAGTTTAGAGGCCTACAATGAGCAGTTCTTC | CASSLEAYNEQFF
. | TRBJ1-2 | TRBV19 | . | TGTGCCAGTAGTATAAGGACAGCTACCTATGGCTACACCTTC | CASSIRTATYGYTF
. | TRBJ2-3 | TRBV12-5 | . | TGTGCTAGTGGTTCAGGCATTCCAGATACGCAGTATTTT | CASGSGIPDTQYF
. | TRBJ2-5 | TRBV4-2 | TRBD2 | TGTGCCAGCAGCCAAATGGGGAGCGGGGATAGACAAGAGACCCAGTACTTC | CASSQMGSGDRQETQYF
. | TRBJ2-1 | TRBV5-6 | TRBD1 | TGTGCCAGCAGCGAGGGGGCGAAGCAGTTCTTC | CASSEGAKQFF
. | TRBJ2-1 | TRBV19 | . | TGTGCCAGTAGTATAGGGGGGGCCTGGCCCTACAATGAGCAGTTCTTC | CASSIGGAWPYNEQFF
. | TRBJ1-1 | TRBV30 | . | TGTGCCTGGAGTGGACTATCGGGCCGGAACACTGAAGCTTTCTTT | CAWSGLSGRNTEAFF
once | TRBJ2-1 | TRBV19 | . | TGTGCCAGTAGTTTCCACAATGAGCAGTTCTTC | CASSFHNEQFF
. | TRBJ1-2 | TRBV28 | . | TGTGCCAGCAAAGTCGGGTCTTACTATGGCTACACCTTC | CASKVGSYYGYTF
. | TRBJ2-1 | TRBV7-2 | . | TGTGCCAGCAGCTCCCAGGTCGGGGCCTCGGATGAGCAGTTCTTC | CASSSQVGASDEQFF
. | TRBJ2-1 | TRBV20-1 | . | TGCAGTGCAACAGGGTTCGATGAGCAGTTCTTC | CSATGFDEQFF
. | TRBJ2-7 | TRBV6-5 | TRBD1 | TGTGCCAGCAGTTACGGGACAGGAGGCTCCTACGAGCAGTACTTC | CASSYGTGGSYEQYF
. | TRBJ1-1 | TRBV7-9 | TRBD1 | TGTGCCAGCAGCTTAGACAGGGGGGGCACTGAAGCTTTCTTT | CASSLDRGGTEAFF
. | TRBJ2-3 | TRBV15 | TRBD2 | TGTGCCACCAGCAGAGGGACTAGCGGGAGCACAGATACGCAGTATTTT | CATSRGTSGSTDTQYF
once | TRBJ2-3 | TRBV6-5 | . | TGTGCCAGCAGTTACAACGGGAACACAGATACGCAGTATTTT | CASSYNGNTDTQYF
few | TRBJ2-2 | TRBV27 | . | TGTGCCAGCAGTTTAGGGGTTACGGGAGTACGCGGGGAGCTGTTTTTT | CASSLGVTGVRGELFF
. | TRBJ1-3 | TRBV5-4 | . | TGTGCCAGCAGCTTGGATGGGGGCCCGACTGGAAACACCATATATTTT | CASSLDGGPTGNTIYF
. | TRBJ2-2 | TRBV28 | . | TGTGCCAGCAGACTGACTAGTAAAATGGCCGGGGAGCTGTTTTTT | CASRLTSKMAGELFF
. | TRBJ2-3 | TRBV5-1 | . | TGCGCCAGCAGTAGGGGGTCAGATACGCAGTATTTT | CASSRGSDTQYF